A single sample is the source of the 20 T cell receptor beta chains below, sequenced in a study of blood T cell repertoires in COVID-19. The method was immunoSEQ multiplex PCR; TCRdb's version includes in-frame clones alone and lacks a portion of them. The sample holds about 190,000 clones, approximately 90% seen once. The sample was peripheral blood. The source is a man younger than 45 with acute or convalescent COVID-19.

V and J are TRBV5-4 and TRBJ2-5, with 10 bases identical to TRBD2. The trim removed 2 bases at V and 3 bases at J, leaving 7 bases unmatched. This CDR3 comprises 16 residues. Germline V gene lookup returns CDR1 SGHNT and CDR2 YYREEE (reference sequence). CDR3 in amino acids: CASSFLASGGKETQYF. In nucleotides, the CDR3 is TGTGCCAGCAGCTTCCTAGCTAGCGGGGGTAAAGAGACCCAGTACTTC.

This chain joins TRBV21-1 and TRBJ1-2; the table's D call of TRBD1 was not tested on the DNA. TRBV21-1 is annotated as a pseudogene. CDR3 length equals 17 residues. The CDR3 nucleotides are TGTGCCAGCAGCAATTATCCCCGGGAAACAGGGGAGCTTGGCTACACCTTC. Translating it yields CASSNYPRETGELGYTF.

DNA of the CDR3: TGTGCCAGCAGCAAGAGTGACGGGGACAGCCGGTACTACGAGCAGTACTTC. Amino acids: CASSKSDGDSRYYEQYF. The V gene is TRBV5-4, the J gene TRBJ2-7, with TRBD1 matching over 7 bases. Losses at the gene ends were 4 bases for V and 3 bases for J; bases not matched to a gene: 16. Germline V gene sequence: CDR1 SGHNT, CDR2 YYREEE (reference sequence). The CDR3 consists of 17 residues.

This clone has more than one count but fewer than ten. The chain is built from TRBV6-1 and TRBJ1-5, with 8 bases lining up with TRBD1. The length of the CDR3 is 14 residues. Per the germline V gene, CDR1 is MNHNS and CDR2 is SASEGT. V shed 1 base and J 5 bases; nucleotides not matched to a gene: 1. The CDR3 is CASSEDRGYQPQHF. DNA of the CDR3: TGTGCCAGCAGTGAAGACAGGGGGTATCAGCCCCAGCATTTT.

V usage is TRBV19 and J usage is TRBJ2-3; 10 bases are a match to TRBD2. Per the germline V gene, CDR1 is LNHDA and CDR2 is SQIVND (reference sequence). The V and J ends lost 3 bases and 10 bases, in that order; junction bases with no gene match: 10. The length of the CDR3 is 15 residues. CDR3 region: CASSIGASGGLAQYF. In nucleotides, the CDR3 is TGTGCCAGTAGTATTGGGGCTAGCGGGGGACTGGCGCAGTATTTT.

The table lists this clone with a count of one. The CDR3 coding sequence is TGTGCCAGCAGCCCGAGGGATACGAGTGGAAACACCATATATTTT. Residues: CASSPRDTSGNTIYF. The rearrangement uses TRBV9 and TRBJ1-3; D uncertain. Per the germline V gene, CDR1 is SGDLS and CDR2 is YYNGEE. V lost 4 bases to trimming and J lost 3 bases, with 14 bases between them. CDR3 length equals 15 residues. Variable domain in full (rest from reference TRBV9 and TRBJ1-3): DSGVTQTPKHLITATGQRVTLRCSPRSGDLSVYWYQQSLDQGLQFLIQYYNGEERAKGNILERFSAQQFPDLHSELNLSSLELGDSALYFCASSPRDTSGNTIYFGEGSWLTVV.

The chain uses TRBV7-3 and TRBJ1-1; maybe TRBD1 (6 bases). With 4 bases removed from V and 3 bases from J, the gap between germline ends came to 12 bases. Germline V gene lookup returns CDR1 SGHTA and CDR2 FQGTGA. The CDR3 is 14 amino acids. In nucleotides, the CDR3 is TGTGCCAGCAGCTCAACACAGGGCGACACTGAAGCTTTCTTT. Its protein product is CASSSTQGDTEAFF.

The chain employs TRBV3-1 (or the pseudogene TRBV3-2) and TRBJ2-1; D is undetermined. In germline, CDR1 is LGHDT, CDR2 YNNKEL (reference sequence). V was trimmed by 3 bases and J by 4 bases, leaving 4 bases between them. The CDR3 covers 12 residues. The chain's CDR3 is CASSQSYNEQFF. The CDR3 region has the DNA TGTGCCAGCAGCCAGTCATACAATGAGCAGTTCTTC.

This chain uses TRBV4-1 with TRBJ1-2; D is unclear. The CDR3 covers 14 residues. Germline-derived CDR1 and CDR2 are MGHRA and YSYEKL. Trimming pared 0 bases from V and 4 bases from J, leaving 9 bases between. The CDR3 loop is CASSQEVEGYGYTF. As DNA, the CDR3 is TGCGCCAGCAGCCAAGAGGTGGAGGGCTATGGCTACACCTTC.

This rearrangement joins TRBV6-5 to TRBJ2-1, with 12 bases fitting TRBD2. This CDR3 is 14 amino acids long. Germline V lookup: CDR1 MNHEY, CDR2 SVGAGI. Trimming cost V 7 bases and J 4 bases; bases outside gene matches: 2. This CDR3 is CASMLAGGYNEQFF. In nucleotides, the CDR3 is TGTGCCAGCATGCTAGCGGGGGGGTACAATGAGCAGTTCTTC.

The gene calls are TRBV4-1 and TRBJ2-3; 11 positions match TRBD1. Germline values: CDR1 MGHRA, CDR2 YSYEKL. The CDR3 has 16 amino acids. The J segment lost 5 bases and the V segment lost 1 base, leaving 5 bases of the junction unmatched. CDR3 sequence: CASSQVGQGARDTQYF. CDR3 sequence (DNA): TGCGCCAGCAGCCAAGTTGGACAGGGGGCGCGAGATACGCAGTATTTT.

V and J are TRBV4-1 and TRBJ2-1; TRBD2 matches 15 bases. Per germline, CDR1 MGHRA and CDR2 YSYEKL. The CDR3 totals 16 residues. J was trimmed by 7 bases and V by 2 bases; bases with no gene match: 3. CDR3 loop: CASSQTGTSGRNEQFF. The CDR3 nucleotides are TGCGCCAGCAGCCAAACCGGGACTAGCGGGAGGAATGAGCAGTTCTTC.

The V call is TRBV7-3, the J call TRBJ2-7; the match to TRBD1 covers 10 bases. Trimming at V came to 4 bases and at J to 6 bases, leaving 6 bases not matched to a gene. CDR3 length: 14 residues. Germline CDR1 is SGHTA and CDR2 is FQGTGA. The DNA of the CDR3 is TGTGCCAGCAGCTACGGACAGGGGGAGGGCGAGCAGTACTTC. Translating it yields CASSYGQGEGEQYF. The whole variable domain, filled in from reference TRBV7-3 and TRBJ2-7, reads GAGVSQTPSNKVTEKGKYVELRCDPISGHTALYWYRQSLGQGPEFLIYFQGTGAADDSGLPNDRFFAVRPEGSVSTLKIQRTERGDSAVYLCASSYGQGEGEQYFGPGTRLTVT.

The chain has TRBV19 and TRBJ1-1, with 11 bases identical to TRBD1. The germline CDR1 and CDR2 sequences are LNHDA and SQIVND (reference sequence). V shed 5 bases, J shed 5 bases, and the junction held 7 bases outside the gene matches. The CDR3 covers 15 residues. CDR3 bases: TGTGCCAGTAGTGCATGGGGACAGGGGGTAACTGAAGCTTTCTTT. Protein sequence: CASSAWGQGVTEAFF. The whole variable domain, filled in from reference TRBV19 and TRBJ1-1, reads DGGITQSPKYLFRKEGQNVTLSCEQNLNHDAMYWYRQDPGQGLRLIYYSQIVNDFQKGDIAEGYSVSREKKESFPLTVTSAQKNPTAFYLCASSAWGQGVTEAFFGQGTRLTVV.

The rearrangement joins TRBV28 to TRBJ2-3; D is perhaps TRBD1 (6 bases). This CDR3 comprises 15 residues. The germline CDR1 and CDR2 sequences are MDHEN and SYDVKM. V lost 2 bases and J 0 bases, leaving 9 bases between the germline ends. The CDR3 DNA sequence: TGTGCCAGCAGTTTAGGGACAACTAGCACAGATACGCAGTATTTT. It yields the protein CASSLGTTSTDTQYF.

Regarding this clone: In the same sample, other DNA sequences code for this CDR3. The chain carries TRBV19 and TRBJ1-5, with a tentative D call TRBD1 (5 bases). V was trimmed by 4 bases and J by 0 bases, leaving 10 bases between them. The CDR3 is 15 amino acids. Germline values: CDR1 LNHDA, CDR2 SQIVND (reference sequence). CDR3 bases: TGTGCCAGTAGTACCACAGGTTATAGCAATCAGCCCCAGCATTTT. Residues: CASSTTGYSNQPQHF.

This clone was seen a single time. J is TRBJ1-2 and V is TRBV28; a possible D gene is TRBD1 (5 bases). There are 16 residues in the CDR3. Trimming stripped 5 bases from V and 2 bases from J, with 18 bases between. Germline V gene data show CDR1 as MDHEN and CDR2 as SYDVKM. The CDR3 nucleotides read TGTGCCAGCAGTGCCACTATTGGGGGGGGAAACTATGGCTACACCTTC. Translating it yields CASSATIGGGNYGYTF.

The chain recombines TRBV7-9 with TRBJ1-1; maybe TRBD1 (5 bases). The CDR3 has 13 residues. From germline, CDR1 is SEHNR and CDR2 FQNEAQ (reference sequence). The germline V and J ends were trimmed by 5 bases and 3 bases, with 10 bases remaining between them. As DNA, the CDR3 is TGTGCCAGCAGCCCGGCGGGGGACACTGAAGCTTTCTTT. It translates to CASSPAGDTEAFF.

The V and J genes are TRBV27 and TRBJ2-6; TRBD2 is a possible D gene (5 bases). Germline CDR1 reads MNHEY; CDR2 reads SMNVEV (reference sequence). Trimming took 4 bases from V and 2 from J, leaving 9 bases between them. The CDR3 consists of 15 residues. CDR3 amino acids: CASSSLGAGANVLTF. Written as DNA, the CDR3 is TGTGCCAGCAGTTCCCTCGGGGCTGGGGCCAACGTCCTGACTTTC.

In nucleotides, the CDR3 is TGTGCCAGCAGAAGCACAGGGGGGTCGGGGGTGAACACTGAAGCTTTCTTT. It is translated as CASRSTGGSGVNTEAFF. The chain joins TRBV28 to TRBJ1-1, with 8 bases matching TRBD1. The germline CDR1 and CDR2 sequences are MDHEN and SYDVKM. The junction had 12 bases not matched to a gene; V was cut back by 6 bases and J by 0 bases. The CDR3 has 17 amino acids.